The T cell receptor (beta chain) described here comes from a study of immune evolution from preneoplasia to lung adenocarcinoma. Repertoires were generated with immunoSEQ multiplex PCR, while TCRdb's copy carries only in-frame clones and drops some. The profile shows about 6,300 clones, less than 80% of them singletons. The sample holds a few counts of this clone. Other DNA sequences in this sample translate to the same CDR3. V was pared by 5 bases and J by 1 base, with 14 bases of the junction left unmatched. Germline V CDR1 and CDR2: SGHTA, FQGNSA. The CDR3 totals 18 residues. Patients had resection in Japan or China between 2014 and 2017. H&E slides confirmed each diagnosis, reviewed by two pathologists independently.

The receptor was isolated from a person aged 55-80 years with lung adenocarcinoma. The chain joins TRBV7-2 to TRBJ1-1, with 9 bases matching TRBD1. The sample consisted of FFPE minimally invasive lung adenocarcinoma tissue. CDR3 amino acids: CASSVGRRDRAANTEAFF. The DNA of the CDR3 is TGTGCCAGCAGCGTCGGTCGGCGGGACAGGGCTGCGAACACTGAAGCTTTCTTT.